Below, 12 T cell receptor beta chains from the same sample are listed, as sequenced in a study of blood T cell repertoires in COVID-19. Profiling relied on immunoSEQ multiplex PCR, and the TCRdb table lists in-frame clones only, not all of them. Among more than 80,000 clones, about 90% were seen once, and the ten largest hold about 1.5%. Sequencing was performed on peripheral blood. These receptors were taken from a human donor with active COVID-19. The donor label of this sample is uncertain.

The chain is built from TRBV6-4 and TRBJ2-6; weak D call: TRBD1 (6 bases). Germline V CDR1 and CDR2: MRHNA, SNTAGT. V was shortened by 8 bases and J by 1 base, with 21 bases between the two germline ends. This CDR3 spans 18 amino acids. CDR3 amino acids: CASGTPMFGGSGANVLTF. The DNA for the CDR3 is TGTGCCAGCGGGACACCAATGTTTGGGGGATCTGGGGCCAACGTCCTGACTTTC.

The rearrangement links TRBV2 to TRBJ2-7, with D possibly matching TRBD1 (5 bases). Germline loops: CDR1 SNHLY, CDR2 FYNNEI. Trimming stripped 5 bases from V and 0 bases from J, with 14 bases between. CDR3 length: 15 residues. For the CDR3, the DNA is TGTGCCAGCAGTTTGGACATTGTGAGCTCCTACGAGCAGTACTTC. It yields the protein CASSLDIVSSYEQYF.

The CDR3 DNA is TGTGCCAGCAGCTTAGCAGTACCGGGACAGGGCATTGAAAAACTGTTTTTT. Protein product: CASSLAVPGQGIEKLFF. This rearrangement joins TRBV7-9 to TRBJ1-4; 9 bases match TRBD1. The CDR3 is made up of 17 amino acids. Germline CDR1 is SEHNR and CDR2 is FQNEAQ (reference sequence). J gave up 7 bases and V 0 bases, and 9 bases lay outside the gene matches.

J is TRBJ1-3 and V is TRBV2; perhaps TRBD1 as D (5 bases). The CDR3 runs to 13 residues. The germline gives CDR1 SNHLY, CDR2 FYNNEI. The chain's CDR3 is CVAGGAPGNTIYF. The CDR3 DNA follows: TGTGTCGCCGGAGGGGCTCCTGGAAACACCATATATTTT.

The J gene is TRBJ2-5, the V gene TRBV5-1; 10 bases align to TRBD2. This CDR3 has 16 amino acids. Germline CDR1 is SGHRS and CDR2 is YFSETQ. V lost 4 bases to trimming and J lost 2 bases; unmatched junction nucleotides: 8. This CDR3 reads CASSRFTSGIQETQYF. The CDR3 region has the DNA TGCGCCAGCAGCCGTTTCACTAGCGGGATACAAGAGACCCAGTACTTC.

The J gene is TRBJ1-3, the V gene TRBV14; 7 nucleotides line up with TRBD1. This CDR3 has 15 amino acids. The germline V gene has CDR1 SGHDN and CDR2 FVKESK. The V and J ends lost 3 bases and 3 bases, in that order; junction bases with no gene match: 5. CDR3 coding DNA: TGTGCCAGCAGCCATCGGAGGGGGCATGGAAACACCATATATTTT. It encodes CASSHRRGHGNTIYF.

The chain links TRBV11-2 to TRBJ1-1; D may be TRBD1 (5 bases). V was shortened by 3 bases and J by 3 bases, with 11 bases between the two germline ends. There are 14 residues in the CDR3. Per the germline V gene, CDR1 is SGHAT and CDR2 is FQNNGV. CDR3 in amino acids: CASSFNDRYTEAFF. The CDR3 DNA sequence: TGTGCCAGCAGCTTCAACGACAGATACACTGAAGCTTTCTTT.

The CDR3 loop is CASSLRGGLGSGNTIYF. The CDR3 coding sequence is TGTGCCAGCAGTTTAAGAGGAGGCCTAGGATCTGGAAACACCATATATTTT. The chain has TRBV28 and TRBJ1-3; no clear D gene. This CDR3 contains 17 residues. CDR1 and CDR2 (germline): MDHEN, SYDVKM. V lost 2 bases and J 1 base, leaving 15 bases between the germline ends.

In DNA, the CDR3 is TGTGCCAGCACTGAGGGACTAGCGGGGAGCTCCTACAATGAGCAGTTCTTC. It is translated as CASTEGLAGSSYNEQFF. This rearrangement joins TRBV9 to TRBJ2-1; 13 positions match TRBD2. Per the germline V gene, CDR1 is SGDLS and CDR2 is YYNGEE. J lost 0 bases, V lost 6 bases, and 6 bases had no gene match. There are 17 residues in the CDR3.

The chain has TRBV6-4 and TRBJ2-3; TRBD2 matches 11 bases. CDR1 and CDR2 from the germline V gene are MRHNA and SNTAGT. The CDR3 contains 16 residues. Losses at the gene ends were 6 bases for V and 2 bases for J; bases not matched to a gene: 7. The CDR3 sequence is CASSHTSGGPTDTQYF. DNA of the CDR3: TGTGCCAGCAGCCATACTAGCGGGGGACCCACAGATACGCAGTATTTT.

This clone was seen a single time. The V gene is TRBV5-4, the J gene TRBJ1-2, with 9 bases identical to TRBD1. Germline-derived CDR1 and CDR2 are SGHNT and YYREEE (reference sequence). CDR3 length: 15 amino acids. Losses at the gene ends were 5 bases for V and 3 bases for J; bases not matched to a gene: 8. The DNA of the CDR3 is TGTGCCAGCAGGGGCCGGGACAGGGTGGACTATGGCTACACCTTC. Protein sequence: CASRGRDRVDYGYTF.

CDR3 amino acids: CASRGQGVTGELFF. CDR3 DNA sequence: TGTGCCAGTAGGGGACAGGGCGTAACCGGGGAGCTGTTTTTT. V is TRBV19 and J is TRBJ2-2; 9 bases match TRBD1. Losses at the gene ends were 6 bases for V and 5 bases for J; bases not matched to a gene: 4. CDR3 size: 14 residues. Per germline, CDR1 LNHDA and CDR2 SQIVND (reference sequence).